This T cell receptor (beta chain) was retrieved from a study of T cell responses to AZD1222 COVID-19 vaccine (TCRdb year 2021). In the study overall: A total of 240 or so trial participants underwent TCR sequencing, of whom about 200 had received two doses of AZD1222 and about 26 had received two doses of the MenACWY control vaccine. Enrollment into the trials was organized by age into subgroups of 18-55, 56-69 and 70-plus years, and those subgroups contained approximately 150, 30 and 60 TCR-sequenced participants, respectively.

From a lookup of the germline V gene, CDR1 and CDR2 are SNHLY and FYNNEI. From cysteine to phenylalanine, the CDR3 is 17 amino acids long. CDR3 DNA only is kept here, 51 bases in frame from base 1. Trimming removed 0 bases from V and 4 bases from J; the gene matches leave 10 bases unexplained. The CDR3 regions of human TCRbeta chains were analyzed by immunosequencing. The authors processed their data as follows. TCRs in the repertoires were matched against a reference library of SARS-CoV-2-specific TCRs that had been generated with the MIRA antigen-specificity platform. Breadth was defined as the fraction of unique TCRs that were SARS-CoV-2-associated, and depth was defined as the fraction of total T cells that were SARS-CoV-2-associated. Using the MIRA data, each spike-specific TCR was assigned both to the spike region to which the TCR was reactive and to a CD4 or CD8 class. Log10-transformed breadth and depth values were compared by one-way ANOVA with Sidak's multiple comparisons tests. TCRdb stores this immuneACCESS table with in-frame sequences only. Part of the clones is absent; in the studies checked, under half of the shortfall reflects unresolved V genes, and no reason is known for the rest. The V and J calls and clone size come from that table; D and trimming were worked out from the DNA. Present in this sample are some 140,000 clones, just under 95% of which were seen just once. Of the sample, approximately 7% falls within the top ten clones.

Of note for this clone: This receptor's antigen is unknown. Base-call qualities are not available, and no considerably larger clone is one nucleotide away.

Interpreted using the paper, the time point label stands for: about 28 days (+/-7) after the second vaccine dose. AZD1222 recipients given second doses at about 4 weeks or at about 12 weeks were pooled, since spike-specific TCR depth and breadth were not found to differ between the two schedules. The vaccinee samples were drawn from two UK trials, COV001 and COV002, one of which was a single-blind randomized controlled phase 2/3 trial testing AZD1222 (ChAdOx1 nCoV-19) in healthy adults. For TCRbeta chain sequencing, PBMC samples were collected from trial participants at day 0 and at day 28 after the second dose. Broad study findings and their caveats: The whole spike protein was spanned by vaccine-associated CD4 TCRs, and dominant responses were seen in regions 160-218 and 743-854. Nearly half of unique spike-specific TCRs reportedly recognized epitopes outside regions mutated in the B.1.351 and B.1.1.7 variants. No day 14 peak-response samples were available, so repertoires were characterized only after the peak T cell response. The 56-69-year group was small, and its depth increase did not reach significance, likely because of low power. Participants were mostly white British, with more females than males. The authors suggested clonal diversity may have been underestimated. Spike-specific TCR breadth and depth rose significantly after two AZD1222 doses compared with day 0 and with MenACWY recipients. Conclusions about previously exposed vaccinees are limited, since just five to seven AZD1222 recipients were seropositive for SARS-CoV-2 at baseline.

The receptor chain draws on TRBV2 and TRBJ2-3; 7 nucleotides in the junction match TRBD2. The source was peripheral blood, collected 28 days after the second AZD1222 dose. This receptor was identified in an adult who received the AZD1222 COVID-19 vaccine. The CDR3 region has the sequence CASSEAPGLSGADTQYF. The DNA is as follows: TGTGCCAGCAGTGAAGCGCCGGGACTCAGCGGGGCAGATACGCAGTATTTT.